One sample yielded the 32 T cell receptor beta chains listed below, sequenced in a study of immune evolution from preneoplasia to lung adenocarcinoma. Profiling relied on immunoSEQ multiplex PCR, and the TCRdb table lists in-frame clones only, not all of them. This sample has about 7,400 clones, with 70% to 80% found just once. The sequencing sample was made of FFPE minimally invasive lung adenocarcinoma tissue. Receptors originate from a person aged 70 to 85 with lung adenocarcinoma.

The CDR3 loop is CASEWGRTSSYNEQFF. The CDR3 region has the DNA TGTGCCAGCGAGTGGGGAAGGACAAGCTCCTACAATGAGCAGTTCTTC. The chain combines TRBV11-3 with TRBJ2-1, with D perhaps matching TRBD1 (5 bases). Trimming shortened V by 8 bases and J by 0 bases, and 17 bases separated the two germline ends. In germline, CDR1 is SGHNT, CDR2 YENEEA. This CDR3 has 16 residues.

V usage is TRBV2 and J usage is TRBJ2-1; D not certain. There are 12 residues in the CDR3. V lost 3 bases and J lost 16, with 16 bases in between. The germline V gene encodes CDR1 SNHLY and CDR2 FYNNEI. In nucleotides, the CDR3 is TGTGCCAGCAGTGATTTTTTTCTAGTTCTATTCTTC. Amino acids: CASSDFFLVLFF.

The chain joins TRBV6-6 to TRBJ2-3, with TRBD1 identical over 8 bases. With V trimmed by 6 bases and J by 1 base, 6 bases remained unmatched. The CDR3 runs to 15 residues. Germline lookup yields CDR1 MNHNY and CDR2 SVGAGI (reference sequence). The DNA of the CDR3 is TGTGCCAGCAGCTATACAGGGGGTGGCACAGATACGCAGTATTTT. Protein product: CASSYTGGGTDTQYF.

The chain joins TRBV11-3 to TRBJ2-1, with TRBD1 identical over 9 bases. V shed 5 bases and J 9 bases; nucleotides not matched to a gene: 8. The V gene's germline CDR1 is SGHNT and CDR2 YENEEA. The CDR3 has 14 amino acids. CDR3 sequence reads: CASSTGGASGEQFF. The DNA for the CDR3 is TGTGCCAGCAGCACAGGGGGCGCAAGCGGTGAGCAGTTCTTC.

The chain has TRBV7-9 and TRBJ2-7, with no clear D. V was cut by 5 bases and J by 2 bases, with 19 bases left in between. Germline assignment: CDR1 SEHNR and CDR2 FQNEAQ (reference sequence). CDR3 length: 16 amino acids. The DNA for the CDR3 is TGTGCCAGCAGCCCCCTTGGGCGTGAGTTTACCTACGAGCAGTACTTC. This gives the protein CASSPLGREFTYEQYF.

V gene TRBV18 combines with J gene TRBJ2-1, with D possibly being TRBD2 (7 bases). This CDR3 spans 15 amino acids. Germline-derived CDR1 and CDR2 are KGHSH and LQKENI. V was trimmed by 3 bases and J by 7 bases, leaving 16 bases between them. The CDR3 DNA reads TGTGCCAGCTCACCCCCCCTTCGGGGGGCGAATGAGCAGTTCTTC. Amino acid sequence: CASSPPLRGANEQFF.

In this sample, this clone turned up once. The rearrangement joins TRBV29-1 to TRBJ1-4; possible D gene TRBD1, 5 bases. Germline V gene sequence: CDR1 SQVTM, CDR2 ANQGSEA. V gave up 3 bases and J gave up 4 bases, with 12 bases separating them. The CDR3 length is 14 residues. The DNA for the CDR3 is TGCAGCGTTGATCTCGGGACCGGTAATGAAAAACTGTTTTTT. Amino acids: CSVDLGTGNEKLFF.

A single count supports this clone. This chain uses TRBV19 with TRBJ2-3; either TRBD1 or TRBD2 may fit D (6 bases each). V dropped 3 bases and J dropped 5 bases, with 12 bases sitting between them. The CDR3 is made up of 14 amino acids. Germline CDR1 and CDR2: LNHDA and SQIVND (reference sequence). The CDR3 spells CASSMRTAGDTQYF. CDR3 bases: TGTGCCAGTAGTATGAGGACAGCGGGAGATACGCAGTATTTT.

The chain links TRBV7-9 to TRBJ2-5, with D possibly being TRBD1 (6 bases). The CDR3 runs to 16 residues. V was clipped by 4 bases and J by 1 base, with 16 bases between them. Per germline, CDR1 SEHNR and CDR2 FQNEAQ (reference sequence). CDR3 sequence reads: CASSSFQGHLQETQYF. The CDR3 DNA reads as TGTGCCAGCAGCTCGTTTCAGGGACACCTCCAAGAGACCCAGTACTTC.

The rearrangement uses TRBV29-1 and TRBJ2-7; D may be TRBD2 (6 bases). The CDR3 runs to 14 residues. V was cut by 3 bases and J by 2 bases, with 14 bases left in between. Germline values: CDR1 SQVTM, CDR2 ANQGSEA. The DNA for the CDR3 is TGCAGCGTTGAGATGGGGACTCAAGCCTACGAGCAGTACTTC. Residues: CSVEMGTQAYEQYF.

The rearrangement links TRBV28 to TRBJ2-1; TRBD2 agrees at 9 bases. Trimming removed 7 bases from V and 0 bases from J; junction bases left unmatched: 19. The CDR3 has 20 residues. CDR1 is MDHEN, CDR2 SYDVKM, per germline. The CDR3 region has the DNA TGTGCCAGCAAGGGCAATAGCGGGAGTTTTAGTAGAAGCTCCTACAATGAGCAGTTCTTC. Protein sequence: CASKGNSGSFSRSSYNEQFF.

This chain connects TRBV7-2 to TRBJ1-2, with a possible D match to TRBD1 (5 bases). This CDR3 contains 14 residues. Germline V CDR1 and CDR2: SGHTA, FQGNSA. V lost 5 bases and J lost 8, with 18 bases in between. The CDR3 loop is CASSTPDSRVGYTF. CDR3 in DNA: TGTGCCAGCAGCACACCCGACAGCCGAGTGGGCTACACCTTC. The full variable domain, with the rest looked up from reference TRBV7-2 and TRBJ1-2, is GAGVSQSPSNKVTEKGKDVELRCDPISGHTALYWYRQSLGQGLEFLIYFQGNSAPDKSGLPSDRFSAERTGGSVSTLTIQRTQQEDSAVYLCASSTPDSRVGYTFGSGTRLTVV.

The rearrangement joins TRBV12-2 to TRBJ2-7; the table's D gene call, TRBD1, was not cross checked with the DNA. TRBV12-2 is described as a pseudogene. There are 14 residues in the CDR3. The CDR3 here is CASRRIQCSYEQYF. CDR3 nucleotides: TGTGCAAGTCGCCGAATACAGTGCTCCTACGAGCAGTACTTC.

This chain connects TRBV5-1 to TRBJ1-1, with D tentatively TRBD1 (5 bases). Germline CDR1 and CDR2: SGHRS and YFSETQ. The CDR3 contains 16 residues. Trimming removed 6 bases at V and 2 bases at J, with 20 bases between. The CDR3 loop reads CASKPRAGQLNTEAFF. CDR3 nucleotides: TGCGCCAGCAAACCTCGGGCGGGGCAACTCAACACTGAAGCTTTCTTT.

The chain links TRBV4-3 to TRBJ2-1, with D maybe TRBD2 (5 bases). CDR3 length equals 16 residues. Trimming cost V 0 bases and J 3 bases, with 12 bases left between them. Germline CDR1 and CDR2: LGHNA and YSLEER. The CDR3 nucleotides are TGCGCCAGCAGCCAAGACGGCGGGTTATACTACAATGAGCAGTTCTTC. It is translated as CASSQDGGLYYNEQFF.

The V call is TRBV7-3, the J call TRBJ1-5, with D hard to call. This CDR3 has 13 residues. CDR1 and CDR2 from the germline V gene are SGHTA and FQGTGA. V lost 9 bases, J lost 7 bases, and 16 bases lay in between. The CDR3 coding sequence is TGTGCCAGTGCGGTCGGGTACGGGCAGCCCCAGCATTTT. The encoded protein is CASAVGYGQPQHF.

The chain links TRBV7-2 to TRBJ2-1, with 13 bases identical to TRBD2. The germline CDR1 and CDR2 sequences are SGHTA and FQGNSA. The CDR3 covers 17 residues. The junction had 12 bases not matched to a gene; V was cut back by 5 bases and J by 8 bases. CDR3 sequence: CASSLSGTSGMGDEQFF. CDR3 sequence (DNA): TGTGCCAGCAGCCTATCCGGGACTAGCGGGATGGGGGATGAGCAGTTCTTC.

V gene TRBV21-1 combines with J gene TRBJ2-2. TRBV21-1 has pseudogene status. The length of the CDR3 is 15 residues. In DNA form, the CDR3 reads TGTGCCAGCAGCAATCCTGGACCGAACACCGGGGAGCTGTTTTTT. Its protein product is CASSNPGPNTGELFF.

This clone was detected once. The chain combines TRBV9 with TRBJ2-5, with 8 bases aligning to TRBD1. V was pared by 4 bases and J by 5 bases, with 10 bases of the junction left unmatched. Germline-derived CDR1 and CDR2 are SGDLS and YYNGEE. This CDR3 contains 15 residues. CDR3 sequence reads: CASSSPGQGTETQYF. The CDR3 coding sequence is TGTGCCAGCAGCTCCCCCGGACAGGGCACGGAGACCCAGTACTTC. Drawing the rest from reference TRBV9 and TRBJ2-5, the complete variable domain is DSGVTQTPKHLITATGQRVTLRCSPRSGDLSVYWYQQSLDQGLQFLIQYYNGEERAKGNILERFSAQQFPDLHSELNLSSLELGDSALYFCASSSPGQGTETQYFGPGTRLLVL.

The chain couples TRBV30 to TRBJ1-1; TRBD1 might be the D (5 bases). There are 14 residues in the CDR3. The V end was cut by 5 bases, the J end by 6 bases, with 19 bases between. CDR1 and CDR2 (germline): GTSNPN, SVGIG (reference sequence). CDR3 nucleotide sequence: TGTGCCTGGTCCGCAAACAGGATCTCCCCTGAAGCTTTCTTT. The encoded protein is CAWSANRISPEAFF.

V usage is TRBV19 and J usage is TRBJ2-7, with D perhaps TRBD2 (6 bases). V shed 4 bases and J shed 3 bases, with 16 bases lying between them. Germline CDR1 and CDR2: LNHDA and SQIVND (reference sequence). The CDR3 runs 15 residues. This CDR3 is CASSRVASADYEQYF. CDR3 bases: TGTGCCAGTAGTAGAGTGGCTAGCGCTGACTACGAGCAGTACTTC.

The chain couples TRBV10-3 to TRBJ2-3, with TRBD2 matching 14 bases. In germline, CDR1 is ENHRY, CDR2 SYGVKD. After removal of 6 bases from V and 0 bases from J, the junction contained 8 bases not matched to a gene. CDR3 length equals 18 residues. The CDR3 coding sequence is TGTGCCATCAGCTCTAGACTAGCGGGAGGGGGAAGCACAGATACGCAGTATTTT. Its protein is CAISSRLAGGGSTDTQYF.

The V and J genes are TRBV6-6 and TRBJ2-7; 10 bases match TRBD1. V lost 8 bases and J lost 2; bases outside the gene matches: 3. From germline, CDR1 is MNHNY and CDR2 SVGAGI (reference sequence). This CDR3 contains 13 residues. The CDR3 nucleotides are TGTGCCAGCGGGACAGGGGCCACCTACGAGCAGTACTTC. It encodes CASGTGATYEQYF.

The chain links TRBV9 to TRBJ1-2; D ambiguous. This CDR3 is built from 12 residues. Trimming stripped 4 bases from V and 7 bases from J, with 11 bases between. From germline, CDR1 is SGDLS and CDR2 YYNGEE. CDR3 nucleotide sequence: TGTGCCAGCAGCTCCGGGGTGAGTGGCTACACCTTC. Translating it yields CASSSGVSGYTF.

As regards this clone: Other DNA variants within this sample encode the same CDR3. The chain carries TRBV11-2 and TRBJ2-5, with D possibly called TRBD1 or TRBD2 (6 bases each). CDR1 SGHAT and CDR2 FQNNGV come from the germline V gene. The V gene lost 6 bases and the J gene lost 5 bases, with 13 bases spanning the gap. The CDR3 is made up of 13 amino acids. The CDR3 protein is CASRNQGRETQYF. The CDR3 nucleotides are TGTGCCAGCAGAAATCAGGGGAGGGAGACCCAGTACTTC.

Within the sample, this clone is medium-sized. The CDR3 DNA is TGCGCCAGCAGCTTCCTTGGGGGAGTAAGTTCTAAGACTCATGGCTACACCTTC. Translation gives CASSFLGGVSSKTHGYTF. The V and J genes are TRBV5-1 and TRBJ1-2; D might be TRBD1 (5 bases). The CDR3 sequence is 18 residues long. Germline values: CDR1 SGHRS, CDR2 YFSETQ. The V and J ends lost 2 bases and 6 bases respectively, with 26 bases between them.

The J gene is TRBJ2-1, the V gene TRBV28; 10 bases match TRBD2. After removal of 4 bases from V and 8 bases from J, the junction contained 11 bases not matched to a gene. Per the germline V gene, CDR1 is MDHEN and CDR2 is SYDVKM. This CDR3 region has 16 residues. DNA of the CDR3: TGTGCCAGCAGTTGGCTAGCGGGAGAGGACATATATGAGCAGTTCTTC. Its protein product is CASSWLAGEDIYEQFF.

V and J are TRBV5-1 and TRBJ2-4; D unresolved. Germline V gives CDR1 SGHRS, CDR2 YFSETQ. There are 12 residues in the CDR3. V lost 3 bases to trimming and J lost 10 bases, with 11 bases between them. The CDR3 is CASSSDMGIQYF. For the CDR3, the DNA is TGCGCCAGCAGCTCCGACATGGGGATTCAGTACTTC.

The genes are TRBV29-1 and TRBJ2-2; 11 nucleotides agree with TRBD1. The CDR3 is 14 residues long. Germline CDR1 is SQVTM and CDR2 is ANQGSEA. With 5 bases clipped from V and 6 bases from J, the junction kept 5 bases outside the gene matches. The CDR3 nucleotides are TGCAGCGTTAGGACAGGGGGCGCGTCCGGGGAGCTGTTTTTT. Translating gives CSVRTGGASGELFF.

This chain uses TRBV7-2 with TRBJ2-1; TRBD2 matches 11 bases. The CDR3 has 13 residues. J was trimmed by 15 bases and V by 3 bases; bases with no gene match: 7. CDR1 and CDR2 from the germline V gene are SGHTA and FQGNSA. This CDR3 reads CASSFKPSGRLFF. As DNA, the CDR3 is TGTGCCAGCAGCTTTAAGCCTAGCGGGAGGCTGTTCTTC.

The V and J genes are TRBV5-4 and TRBJ2-1; D ambiguous. Germline-derived CDR1 and CDR2 are SGHNT and YYREEE (reference sequence). Trimming left V 6 bases short and J 5 bases short, with 12 bases between. This CDR3 has 13 residues. This CDR3 reads CASKRNVDNEQFF. The CDR3 DNA reads as TGTGCCAGCAAGAGGAACGTAGACAATGAGCAGTTCTTC.

V usage is TRBV7-8 and J usage is TRBJ2-2, with 8 nucleotides matching TRBD1. This CDR3 has 16 amino acids. Germline lookup yields CDR1 SGHVS and CDR2 FQNEAQ. J was trimmed by 6 bases and V by 3 bases; bases with no gene match: 9. The CDR3 DNA sequence: TGTGCCAGCAGCTTCCCGACAGGGGTTAAGGCCGGGGAGCTGTTTTTT. Translation gives CASSFPTGVKAGELFF.